The present T cell receptor beta chain was sequenced within a study of graft-versus-host responses after intestinal transplantation. Overall study: The study gave all recipients anti-thymocyte globulin induction, then tacrolimus and steroids for two to three years. General study findings and limits: Allografts of patients with graft-donor T cell macrochimerism showed high graft-versus-host to host-versus-graft clone ratios.

Comments on this clone: What it binds is not known.

Produced via immunoSEQ multiplex PCR; TCRdb's table is partial and in-frame only. This sample yields roughly 120,000 clones, of which about 94% are seen a single time; 0.4% to 0.55% belongs to the top ten. The sequences come from unstimulated CD8+ T cells sorted from spleen or lymph node cells, collected before intestinal transplant. This sequence originates from a human donor who received an intestinal transplant.

The CDR3: CASSYASGSADTQYF. The CDR3 DNA is TGTGCCAGCAGTTACGCTAGCGGGAGTGCAGATACGCAGTATTTT. The V gene is TRBV6-5, the J gene TRBJ2-3; 10 bases fit TRBD2. Per the germline V gene, CDR1 is MNHEY and CDR2 is SVGAGI. The junction had 3 bases not matched to a gene; V was cut back by 2 bases and J by 4 bases. This CDR3 has 15 amino acids.